A single sample gave rise to the 27 T cell receptor beta chains below, sequenced in a study of T cells expressing NK-cell markers. TCRdb re-called the 5' RACE reads and catalogs CDR3 proteins one per entry, DNA excluded. The ten most abundant clones cover around three fifths of a sample with about 21,000 distinct CDR3 sequences. The sequenced material came from blood T cells: a sorted CD56 or NKG2C T cell subset, CD4+ or CD8+ T cells, or bulk PBMC T cells (not recorded which). These receptors were obtained from a man aged 18 to 69 in good health.

The CDR3 protein is CSAPGARGLNEQFF. J is TRBJ2-1 and V is TRBV20-1; TCRdb's D call, TRBD1, is unchecked because there is no DNA. The CDR3 is 14 amino acids. Germline CDR1 DFQATT, CDR2 SNEGSKA (reference sequence).

The chain carries TRBV12-3 or TRBV12-4 and TRBJ2-2. The CDR3 runs 14 residues. The CDR3: CASSLKDEAGELFF.

The rearrangement uses TRBV27 and TRBJ1-6; TCRdb outputs TRBD1, but without DNA this stays unchecked. This CDR3 contains 16 residues. Germline CDR1 and CDR2: MNHEY and SMNVEV (reference sequence). CDR3: CASRIQGFSHNSPLHF.

The CDR3 here is CSAEWGSGSDEQFF. The chain couples TRBV20-1 to TRBJ2-1; lacking DNA, the TRBD2 call made by TCRdb goes unchecked. Germline lookup yields CDR1 DFQATT and CDR2 SNEGSKA (reference sequence). The CDR3 covers 14 residues.

The V gene is TRBV4-3, the J gene TRBJ2-5. CDR1 is LGHNA, CDR2 YSLEER, per germline. The CDR3 covers 19 residues. CDR3 loop: CASSQDLGRLSVLGETQYF.

This chain connects TRBV11-2 to TRBJ1-2. The CDR3 covers 13 residues. Germline CDR1 and CDR2: SGHAT and FQNNGV. CDR3 sequence: CASSLSETYGYTF.

The chain joins TRBV7-9 to TRBJ2-1; the D call of TRBD2 rests on TCRdb alone, since no DNA is present to check it. Germline V gene lookup returns CDR1 SEHNR and CDR2 FQNEAQ (reference sequence). This CDR3 has 14 amino acids. The CDR3 here is CASSYGLAGNEQFF.

The V and J genes are TRBV6-2 or TRBV6-3 and TRBJ2-7. There are 14 residues in the CDR3. Germline V gives CDR1 MNHEY, CDR2 SVGEGT. The CDR3 loop reads CASSYSGPSYEQYF.

The rearrangement uses TRBV29-1 and TRBJ2-5; TCRdb's assignment of TRBD2 cannot be checked, as there is no DNA. From germline, CDR1 is SQVTM and CDR2 ANQGSEA. This CDR3 contains 12 residues. The CDR3 sequence is CSVDVSGGTQYF.

This sequence joins TRBV20-1 and TRBJ2-3; TCRdb selects TRBD1, and the lack of DNA leaves this call unchecked. Germline CDR1 DFQATT, CDR2 SNEGSKA (reference sequence). CDR3 length equals 16 residues. CDR3 region: CSAGTRGAESTDTQYF.

This chain links TRBV9 with TRBJ2-2; TCRdb proposes TRBD2, but this gene call is untestable without DNA. CDR1 SGDLS and CDR2 YYNGEE come from the germline V gene. The CDR3 extends over 17 amino acids. CDR3 loop: CASSVAGTSGPTGELFF. The variable domain in full, with the rest retrieved from reference TRBV9 and TRBJ2-2, is DSGVTQTPKHLITATGQRVTLRCSPRSGDLSVYWYQQSLDQGLQFLIQYYNGEERAKGNILERFSAQQFPDLHSELNLSSLELGDSALYFCASSVAGTSGPTGELFFGEGSRLTVL.

The V call is TRBV28, the J call TRBJ2-1; TCRdb lists TRBD2, though no DNA is available to test this call. Germline CDR1 is MDHEN and CDR2 is SYDVKM. This CDR3 contains 15 residues. The CDR3 spells CASISYQRLNNEQFF.

The J gene is TRBJ1-2, the V gene TRBV27. Germline CDR1 MNHEY, CDR2 SMNVEV (reference sequence). The CDR3 contains 12 residues. Here the CDR3 reads CASRDGLGGYTF.

The chain joins TRBV5-1 to TRBJ1-2; TCRdb outputs TRBD1, but without DNA this stays unchecked. The CDR3 consists of 15 residues. Germline V gives CDR1 SGHRS, CDR2 YFSETQ. The CDR3 spells CASSQKGQDENSYTF. Looking up the rest from reference TRBV5-1 and TRBJ1-2 gives the full variable domain: KAGVTQTPRYLIKTRGQQVTLSCSPISGHRSVSWYQQTPGQGLQFLFEYFSETQRNKGNFPGRFSGRQFSNSRSEMNVSTLELGDSALYLCASSQKGQDENSYTFGSGTRLTVV.

The chain recombines TRBV10-3 with TRBJ2-7; TCRdb's D call of TRBD2 is untestable without DNA. This CDR3 is 20 amino acids long. Germline V lookup: CDR1 ENHRY, CDR2 SYGVKD. The CDR3 reads CAISDLGGLAGFQSSYEQYF.

V and J are TRBV2 and TRBJ2-7; without DNA, the TCRdb call of TRBD2 cannot be checked. The CDR3 length is 16 residues. Germline V gene sequence: CDR1 SNHLY, CDR2 FYNNEI. Here the CDR3 reads CASRQGTSGRTYEQYF.

The CDR3 sequence is CASSKHGVPEQYF. The V and J genes are TRBV6-1 and TRBJ2-7; there is no DNA to check the TCRdb D call of TRBD1. The germline V gene has CDR1 MNHNS and CDR2 SASEGT. The length of the CDR3 is 13 residues.

CDR3: CASSTSGWDTEAFF. The chain couples TRBV5-4 to TRBJ1-1; TCRdb's D call of TRBD1 is untestable without DNA. Germline CDR1 reads SGHNT; CDR2 reads YYREEE (reference sequence). The CDR3 spans 14 residues. Drawing the rest from reference TRBV5-4 and TRBJ1-1, the complete variable domain is ETGVTQSPTHLIKTRGQQVTLRCSSQSGHNTVSWYQQALGQGPQFIFQYYREEENGRGNFPPRFSGLQFPNYSSELNVNALELDDSALYLCASSTSGWDTEAFFGQGTRLTVV.

This chain uses TRBV6-1 with TRBJ1-5; without DNA, the TCRdb call of TRBD1 cannot be checked. CDR1 is MNHNS and CDR2 is SASEGT in the germline V gene. This CDR3 spans 16 amino acids. The CDR3 here is CASSGAGAYSNQPQHF.

J is TRBJ2-2 and V is TRBV5-1; with no DNA, the TCRdb D assignment of TRBD1 cannot be verified. Germline V gene lookup returns CDR1 SGHRS and CDR2 YFSETQ. This CDR3 comprises 19 residues. The CDR3 loop reads CASSLAGGQGAGGTGELFF.

The chain carries TRBV5-1 and TRBJ1-3. This CDR3 comprises 12 residues. Germline loops: CDR1 SGHRS, CDR2 YFSETQ. The CDR3 here is CASSFGGDTIYF.

The chain combines TRBV12-3 or TRBV12-4 with TRBJ2-5; TCRdb outputs TRBD1, but without DNA this stays unchecked. The CDR3 sequence is 14 residues long. The chain's CDR3 is CASSPRGVRETQYF.

The CDR3 spells CASSLGPVGTPNTGELFF. The rearrangement joins TRBV11-3 to TRBJ2-2; TCRdb calls TRBD2, which cannot be checked without DNA. Germline lookup yields CDR1 SGHNT and CDR2 YENEEA. The CDR3 extends over 18 amino acids.

The rearrangement links TRBV7-9 to TRBJ2-1. The CDR3 runs to 15 residues. From germline, CDR1 is SEHNR and CDR2 FQNEAQ (reference sequence). CDR3: CASSLALAEYNEQFF.

The chain is built from TRBV15 and TRBJ2-7; TCRdb's assignment of TRBD1 cannot be checked, as there is no DNA. Germline V gene sequence: CDR1 LNHNV, CDR2 YYDKDF (reference sequence). This CDR3 is 15 amino acids long. CDR3 sequence: CATSRDFGGSYEQYF.

The chain employs TRBV5-1 and TRBJ2-7; lacking DNA, the TRBD1 call made by TCRdb goes unchecked. The CDR3 totals 14 residues. CDR1 and CDR2 from the germline V gene are SGHRS and YFSETQ. The CDR3 sequence: CASSNPRGSYEQYF.

The chain has TRBV7-9 and TRBJ2-1. Germline CDR1 is SEHNR and CDR2 is FQNEAQ (reference sequence). CDR3 size: 13 residues. The chain's CDR3 is CASSFRARYEQFF.